Shown below are 20 T cell receptor beta chains from a single sample sequenced in a study of molecular identifiers for immune sequencing clone quantification. Via MiXCR, TCRdb re-called the PCR reads, giving one row per CDR3 protein. This sample has approximately 550,000 distinct CDR3 sequences, with approximately 25% found just once. The sequenced sample was naive CD8+ T cells from blood, with Jurkat cell RNA spiked in. Specified subset: FACS-sorted CD8+CD4-CCR7+CD45RA+ naive T cells. The receptor source for this set is a human donor in good health. Some libraries in this study had Jurkat cell RNA spiked in.

Points on this clonotype: No DNA is shown, since the ends of the CDR3 on it are uncertain; the CDR3 is the one TCRdb lists. The rearrangement joins TRBV27 to TRBJ1-1. Germline assignment: CDR1 MNHEY and CDR2 SMNVEV (reference sequence). With termini counted, the CDR3 has 14 amino acids. The CDR3 spells CASSFVGGGTESFF.

A note on this clonotype: A much larger clonotype is one base distant, so this may be a read error. The gene calls are TRBV7-9 and TRBJ2-7, with a tentative D call TRBD1 (5 bases). V was clipped by 6 bases and J by 4 bases, with 16 bases between them. The CDR3 covers 14 residues. The V gene's germline CDR1 is SEHNR and CDR2 FQNEAQ (reference sequence). The CDR3 reads CASSHWGRVYEQYF. CDR3 DNA sequence: TGTGCCAGCAGTCACTGGGGCAGGGTGTACGAGCAGTACTTC.

This clonotype has more than one count but fewer than ten. The chain carries TRBV11-2 and TRBJ2-6, with 7 bases aligning to TRBD1. Losses at the gene ends were 0 bases for V and 1 base for J; bases not matched to a gene: 9. This CDR3 region has 19 residues. Germline V gene data show CDR1 as SGHAT and CDR2 as FQNNGV. For the CDR3, the DNA is TGTGCCAGCAGCTTAGATCTACCGGACAGGAGGTCTGGGGCCAACGTCCTGACTTTC. As protein: CASSLDLPDRRSGANVLTF.

This clonotype has just a few counts. This chain joins TRBV12-3 or TRBV12-4 and TRBJ2-5, with D perhaps TRBD1 (6 bases). The CDR3 has 12 amino acids. V gave up 6 bases and J gave up 5 bases, with 10 bases separating them. For the CDR3, the DNA is TGTGCCAGCAGCTTCGACAGGGAGACCCAGTACTTC. Its protein is CASSFDRETQYF.

This clonotype has more than one count but fewer than ten. Its ends do not fully match the called genes, so a read error is possible. The J gene is TRBJ1-1, the V gene TRBV4-1; TRBD1 matches 7 bases. CDR1 is MGHRA and CDR2 is YSYEKL in the germline V gene. The CDR3 is 17 residues long. The CDR3 DNA reads as TGCGCCAGCAGCCCCGGCTTATATACAGGGGCCGACACTGAAGCTTTTTTT. Protein product: CASSPGLYTGADTEAFF.

Comment on this clonotype: This may come from a read error, since a much larger clone is one base off. The chain combines TRBV14 with TRBJ2-7; TRBD1 agrees at 7 bases. There are 15 residues in the CDR3. CDR1 SGHDN and CDR2 FVKESK come from the germline V gene. DNA for the CDR3: TGTGCCAGCAGCCAATATACAGGGGAACTGTACGAGCAGCACTTC. Protein sequence: CASSQYTGELYEQHF.

This clonotype was seen only a few times. V and J are TRBV20-1 and TRBJ2-7; 7 bases agree with TRBD1. The trim removed 0 bases at V and 3 bases at J, leaving 8 bases unmatched. This CDR3 is built from 15 residues. Germline CDR1 DFQATT, CDR2 SNEGSKA (reference sequence). The CDR3 region has the DNA TGCAGTGCTAGAGATCATAAAGGGACAGACTACGAGCAGTACTTC. Translation: CSARDHKGTDYEQYF.

In its sample, this clonotype was seen many times. V is TRBV5-1 and J is TRBJ2-7; TRBD1 aligns across 7 bases. This CDR3 comprises 15 residues. From germline, CDR1 is SGHRS and CDR2 YFSETQ. V trimming: 4 bases; J trimming: 0 bases; junction bases outside the gene matches: 7. CDR3 in amino acids: CASSLPGQPSYEQYF. The CDR3 DNA sequence: TGCGCCAGCAGCCTTCCGGGACAGCCCTCCTACGAGCAGTACTTC.

This clonotype occurred many times. This chain connects TRBV5-4 to TRBJ2-7, with 8 bases matching TRBD2. The germline CDR1 and CDR2 sequences are SGHNT and YYREEE (reference sequence). This CDR3 is 17 amino acids long. Losses at the gene ends were 4 bases for V and 3 bases for J; bases not matched to a gene: 15. CDR3 in amino acids: CASSPAAGGSNYYEQYF. The CDR3 nucleotides read TGTGCCAGCAGCCCTGCCGCGGGGGGCTCGAACTACTACGAGCAGTACTTC.

A remark on this clonotype: A read error may explain this, as a much larger clone is one base away. The chain employs TRBV29-1 and TRBJ1-2, with D perhaps matching TRBD1 (5 bases). The CDR3 extends over 13 amino acids. The germline V and J ends were trimmed by 4 bases and 4 bases, with 13 bases remaining between them. CDR1 and CDR2 (germline): SQVTM, ANQGSEA. Here the CDR3 reads CSVAGGESYGYTF. In nucleotides, the CDR3 is TGCAGCGTTGCTGGGGGAGAGTCCTATGGCTACACCTTC.

The rearrangement uses TRBV12-3 or TRBV12-4 and TRBJ2-7; 7 bases agree with TRBD2. The CDR3 covers 13 residues. V lost 7 bases to trimming and J lost 7 bases; unmatched junction nucleotides: 10. CDR3 amino acids: CASTNSGVDEQYF. Written as DNA, the CDR3 is TGTGCCAGCACGAACAGCGGGGTGGATGAGCAGTACTTC.

In its sample, this clonotype was seen a few times. The DNA for the CDR3 is TGTGCCAGTAAAATAGGGGGCATCACTGAAGCTTTCTTT. Translation gives CASKIGGITEAFF. This rearrangement joins TRBV19 to TRBJ1-1; 7 bases map to TRBD1. Germline V gene data show CDR1 as LNHDA and CDR2 as SQIVND (reference sequence). Trimming took 7 bases from V and 4 from J; bases not matched to a gene: 6. The CDR3 covers 13 residues.

This clonotype was counted only a few times. Germline and junction disagree at one end, which may indicate a read error. The CDR3 DNA is TGTGCCAGCAGTTACTCTCAAGAGACCCAGCACTTC. Its protein is CASSYSQETQHF. The chain carries TRBV6-2 or TRBV6-3 and TRBJ2-5; D gene unclear. Germline-derived CDR1 and CDR2 are MNHEY and SVGEGT. The CDR3 length is 12 residues.

This clonotype was observed a handful of times. The chain has TRBV2 and TRBJ2-1; TRBD2 matches 11 bases. This CDR3 has 15 residues. Germline lookup yields CDR1 SNHLY and CDR2 FYNNEI. The V segment lost 6 bases and the J segment 8 bases; nucleotides outside the gene matches: 9. CDR3 DNA: TGTGCCAGCAGCGTCGATAGCGGGGGGGTCGATGAGCAGTTCTTC. As protein: CASSVDSGGVDEQFF.

This chain connects TRBV7-2 to TRBJ2-1, with 10 bases matching TRBD1. Losses at the gene ends were 5 bases for V and 8 bases for J; bases not matched to a gene: 6. CDR1 and CDR2 from the germline V gene are SGHTA and FQGNSA. This CDR3 has 14 residues. This CDR3 is CASSPMTGGDEQFF. The CDR3 nucleotides read TGTGCCAGCAGCCCGATGACAGGGGGCGATGAGCAGTTCTTC.

This clonotype was detected ten times or more. The chain has TRBV7-9 and TRBJ1-6; 7 bases fit TRBD1. CDR1 is SEHNR, CDR2 FQNEAQ, per germline (reference sequence). With 7 bases clipped from V and 7 bases from J, the junction kept 7 bases outside the gene matches. The CDR3 contains 14 residues. As DNA, the CDR3 is TGTGCCAGCACCTTGGGACAGCGAAATTCACCCCTCCACTTT. Residues: CASTLGQRNSPLHF.

This clonotype was found many times. This chain uses TRBV5-1 with TRBJ1-1; 7 bases map to TRBD1. Per germline, CDR1 SGHRS and CDR2 YFSETQ. Trimming at V came to 3 bases and at J to 0 bases, leaving 5 bases not matched to a gene. The CDR3 runs to 15 residues. The DNA of the CDR3 is TGCGCCAGCAGCTGGGGACAGAGTATGAACACTGAAGCTTTCTTT. This codes for CASSWGQSMNTEAFF.

This clonotype was counted at least ten times. The rearrangement uses TRBV5-1 and TRBJ2-3; TRBD1 matches at 7 bases. Germline-derived CDR1 and CDR2 are SGHRS and YFSETQ. After removal of 4 bases from V and 0 bases from J, the junction contained 5 bases not matched to a gene. The CDR3 totals 15 residues. The CDR3 is CASSQLTGSTDTQYF. As DNA, the CDR3 is TGCGCCAGCAGCCAACTGACAGGGAGCACAGATACGCAGTATTTT.

This clonotype showed up just a few times. J is TRBJ1-1 and V is TRBV11-2; a weak D match, TRBD1 (6 bases). Trimming removed 6 bases from V and 0 bases from J, with 11 bases in between. Germline CDR1 is SGHAT and CDR2 is FQNNGV. CDR3 size: 14 residues. The CDR3, as DNA: TGTGCCAGCAGAACAGGGTTCATGAACACTGAAGCTTTCTTT. Translating gives CASRTGFMNTEAFF.

The table lists this clonotype with a few counts. The rearrangement links TRBV25-1 to TRBJ2-3; no firm D call. The V end was cut by 4 bases, the J end by 2 bases, with 4 bases between. The V gene's germline CDR1 is MGHDK and CDR2 SYGVNS. The CDR3 is 12 residues long. The CDR3 nucleotides read TGTGCCAGCAGTGTAGACACAGATACGCAGTATTTT. Amino acids: CASSVDTDTQYF.